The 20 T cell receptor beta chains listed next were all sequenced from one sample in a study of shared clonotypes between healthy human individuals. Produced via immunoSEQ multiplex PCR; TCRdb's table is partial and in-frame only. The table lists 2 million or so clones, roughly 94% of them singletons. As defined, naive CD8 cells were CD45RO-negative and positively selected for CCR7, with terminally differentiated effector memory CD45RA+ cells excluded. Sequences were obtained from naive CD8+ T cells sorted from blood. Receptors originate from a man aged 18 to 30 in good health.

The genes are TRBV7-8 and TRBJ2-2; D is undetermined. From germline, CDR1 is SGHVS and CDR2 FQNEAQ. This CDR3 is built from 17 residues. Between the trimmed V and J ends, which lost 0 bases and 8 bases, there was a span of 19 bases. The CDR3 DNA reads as TGTGCCAGCAGCTTAGCGGTGGAGCGCCCCGCTTTGGGGGAGCTGTTTTTT. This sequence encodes CASSLAVERPALGELFF. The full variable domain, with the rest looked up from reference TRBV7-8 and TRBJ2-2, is GAGVSQSPRYKVAKRGQDVALRCDPISGHVSLFWYQQALGQGPEFLTYFQNEAQLDKSGLPSDRFFAERPEGSVSTLKIQRTQQEDSAVYLCASSLAVERPALGELFFGEGSRLTVL.

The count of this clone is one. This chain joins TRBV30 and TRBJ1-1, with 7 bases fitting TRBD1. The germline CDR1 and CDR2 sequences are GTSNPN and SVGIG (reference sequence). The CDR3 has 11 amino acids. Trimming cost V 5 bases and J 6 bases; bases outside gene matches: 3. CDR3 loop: CAWGTAAEAFF. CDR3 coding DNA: TGTGCCTGGGGGACAGCCGCTGAAGCTTTCTTT.

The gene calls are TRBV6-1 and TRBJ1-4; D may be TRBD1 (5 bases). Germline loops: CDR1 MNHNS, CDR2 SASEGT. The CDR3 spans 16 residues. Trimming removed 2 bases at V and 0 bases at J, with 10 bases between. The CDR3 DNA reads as TGTGCCAGCAGTGAATGGGGGTTTGCAACTAATGAAAAACTGTTTTTT. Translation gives CASSEWGFATNEKLFF.

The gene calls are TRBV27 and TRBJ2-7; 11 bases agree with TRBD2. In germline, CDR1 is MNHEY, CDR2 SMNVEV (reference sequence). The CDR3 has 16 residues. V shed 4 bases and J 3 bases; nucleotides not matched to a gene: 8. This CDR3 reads CASSYAGTSGLYEQYF. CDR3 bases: TGTGCCAGCAGTTACGCCGGGACTAGCGGACTCTACGAGCAGTACTTC.

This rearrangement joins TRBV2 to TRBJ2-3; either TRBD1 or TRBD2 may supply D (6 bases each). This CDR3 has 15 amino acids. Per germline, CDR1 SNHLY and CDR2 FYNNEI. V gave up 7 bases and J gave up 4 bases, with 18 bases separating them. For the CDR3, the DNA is TGTGCCAGCAACCCCAGGGGAGGTTCGGCAGATACGCAGTATTTT. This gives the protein CASNPRGGSADTQYF.

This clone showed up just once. CDR3 region: CASSDPRTESTDTQYF. In DNA form, the CDR3 reads TGCGCCAGCAGTGACCCTAGGACAGAAAGCACAGATACGCAGTATTTT. The chain joins TRBV10-1 to TRBJ2-3, with a possible D match to TRBD1 (6 bases). Trimming cost V 3 bases and J 0 bases, with 13 bases left between them. The CDR3 sequence is 16 residues long. Germline V CDR1 and CDR2: WNHNN, SYGVQD (reference sequence).

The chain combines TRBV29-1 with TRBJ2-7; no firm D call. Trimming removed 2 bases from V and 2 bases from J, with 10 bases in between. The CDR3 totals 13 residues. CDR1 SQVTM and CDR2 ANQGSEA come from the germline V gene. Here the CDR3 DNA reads TGCAGCGTTGAAAGAGGAAACGCCTACGAGCAGTACTTC. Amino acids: CSVERGNAYEQYF.

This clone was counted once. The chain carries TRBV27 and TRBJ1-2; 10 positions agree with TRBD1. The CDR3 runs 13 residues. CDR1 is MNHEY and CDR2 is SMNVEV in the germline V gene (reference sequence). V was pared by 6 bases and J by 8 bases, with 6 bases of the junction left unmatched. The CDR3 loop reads CASSLGTGEGYTF. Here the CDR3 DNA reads TGTGCCAGCAGCCTGGGGACAGGGGAAGGCTACACCTTC.

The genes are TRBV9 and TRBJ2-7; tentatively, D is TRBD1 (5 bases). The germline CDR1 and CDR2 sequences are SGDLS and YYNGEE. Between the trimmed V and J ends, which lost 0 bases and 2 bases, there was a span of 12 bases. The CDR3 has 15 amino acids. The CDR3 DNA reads TGTGCCAGCAGCGTAGGGGGCCTTGACCCCTACGAGCAGTACTTC. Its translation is CASSVGGLDPYEQYF. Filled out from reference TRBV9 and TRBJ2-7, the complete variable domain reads DSGVTQTPKHLITATGQRVTLRCSPRSGDLSVYWYQQSLDQGLQFLIQYYNGEERAKGNILERFSAQQFPDLHSELNLSSLELGDSALYFCASSVGGLDPYEQYFGPGTRLTVT.

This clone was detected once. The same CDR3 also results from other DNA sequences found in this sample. CDR3 DNA sequence: TGTGCCAGCAGTTTAAGGTCAGGAAATCAGCCCCAGCATTTT. It yields the protein CASSLRSGNQPQHF. The gene calls are TRBV27 and TRBJ1-5; D remains unclear. The germline V and J ends were trimmed by 2 bases and 4 bases, with 9 bases remaining between them. This CDR3 contains 14 residues. Germline V gene sequence: CDR1 MNHEY, CDR2 SMNVEV (reference sequence).

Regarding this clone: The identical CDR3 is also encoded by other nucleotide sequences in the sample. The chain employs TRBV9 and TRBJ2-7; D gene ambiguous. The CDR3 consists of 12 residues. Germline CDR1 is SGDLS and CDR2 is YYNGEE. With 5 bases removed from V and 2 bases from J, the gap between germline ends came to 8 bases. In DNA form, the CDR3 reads TGTGCCAGCAGTTCAGGACCCTACGAGCAGTACTTC. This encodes CASSSGPYEQYF.

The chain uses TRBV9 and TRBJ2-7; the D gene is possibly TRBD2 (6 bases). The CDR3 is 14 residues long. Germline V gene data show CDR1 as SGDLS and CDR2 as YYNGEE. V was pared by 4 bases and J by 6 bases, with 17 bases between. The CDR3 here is CASSSGDGTPEQYF. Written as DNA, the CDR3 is TGTGCCAGCAGCTCGGGGGACGGAACACCCGAGCAGTACTTC.

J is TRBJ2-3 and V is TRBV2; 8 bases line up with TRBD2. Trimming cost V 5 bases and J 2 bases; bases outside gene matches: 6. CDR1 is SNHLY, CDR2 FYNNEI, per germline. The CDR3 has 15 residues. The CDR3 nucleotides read TGTGCCAGCAGTTGGACTAGCTGGGACACAGATACGCAGTATTTT. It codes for CASSWTSWDTDTQYF.

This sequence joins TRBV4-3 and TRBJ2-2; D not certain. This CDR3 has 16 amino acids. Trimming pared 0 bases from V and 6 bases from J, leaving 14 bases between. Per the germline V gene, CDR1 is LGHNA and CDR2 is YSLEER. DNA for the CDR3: TGCGCCAGCAGCCAAGAGGTCCACCCTCTAGCCGGGGAGCTGTTTTTT. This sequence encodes CASSQEVHPLAGELFF.

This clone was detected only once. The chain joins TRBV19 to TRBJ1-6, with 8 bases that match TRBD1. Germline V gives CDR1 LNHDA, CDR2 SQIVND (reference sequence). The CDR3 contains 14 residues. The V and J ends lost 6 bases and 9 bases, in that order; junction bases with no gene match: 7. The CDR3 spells CASSLQGVGSPLHF. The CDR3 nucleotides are TGTGCCAGTAGCCTACAGGGGGTTGGTTCACCCCTCCACTTT.

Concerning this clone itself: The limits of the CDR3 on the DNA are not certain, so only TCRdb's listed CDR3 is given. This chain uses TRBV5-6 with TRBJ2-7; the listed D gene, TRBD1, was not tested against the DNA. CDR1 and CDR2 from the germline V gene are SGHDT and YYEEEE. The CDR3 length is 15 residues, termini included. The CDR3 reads CASSLWDRPYEQYFV.

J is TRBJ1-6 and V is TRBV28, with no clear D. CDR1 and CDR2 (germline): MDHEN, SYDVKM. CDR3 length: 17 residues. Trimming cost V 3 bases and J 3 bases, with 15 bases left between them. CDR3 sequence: CASSFGYEAGYNSPLHF. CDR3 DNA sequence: TGTGCCAGCAGTTTTGGGTACGAGGCAGGCTATAATTCACCCCTCCACTTT.

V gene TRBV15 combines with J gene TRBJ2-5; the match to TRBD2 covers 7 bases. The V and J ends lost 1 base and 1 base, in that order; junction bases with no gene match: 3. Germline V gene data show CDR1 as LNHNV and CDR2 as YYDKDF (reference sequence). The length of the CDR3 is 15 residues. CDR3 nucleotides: TGTGCCACCAGCAGAGTGGCGGGGGTCCAAGAGACCCAGTACTTC. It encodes CATSRVAGVQETQYF. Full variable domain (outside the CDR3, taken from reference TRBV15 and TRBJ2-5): DAMVIQNPRYQVTQFGKPVTLSCSQTLNHNVMYWYQQKSSQAPKLLFHYYDKDFNNEADTPDNFQSRRPNTSFCFLDIRSPGLGDTAMYLCATSRVAGVQETQYFGPGTRLLVL.

CDR3 coding DNA: TGTGCCAGCGGAGACAGGGGGCCGGACAATGAGCAGTTCTTC. The encoded protein is CASGDRGPDNEQFF. The chain carries TRBV27 and TRBJ2-1, with 10 bases identical to TRBD1. This CDR3 is 14 amino acids long. Germline values: CDR1 MNHEY, CDR2 SMNVEV (reference sequence). V shed 8 bases, J shed 5 bases, and the junction held 6 bases outside the gene matches.

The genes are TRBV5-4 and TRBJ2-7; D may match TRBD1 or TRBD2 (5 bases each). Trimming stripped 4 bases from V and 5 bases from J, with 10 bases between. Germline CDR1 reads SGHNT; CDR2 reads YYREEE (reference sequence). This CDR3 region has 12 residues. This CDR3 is CASSLGTHEQYF. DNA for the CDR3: TGTGCCAGCAGCCTTGGGACCCACGAGCAGTACTTC.